Following are 22 T cell receptor beta chains from one sample sequenced in a study of shared clonotypes between healthy human individuals. Assay: immunoSEQ multiplex PCR; the TCRdb copy retains only in-frame clones and omits some. Of 530,000 or so clones in the sample, roughly 85% were seen once. The sample taken for sequencing was PBMCs. The receptors stem from a woman in her 40s in good health. Some clones in this sample may be carry-over from other donors' samples.

About this clone itself: A far larger clone is only one base removed, so a read error is likely. The J gene is TRBJ2-7, the V gene TRBV19, with 10 bases identical to TRBD2. This CDR3 has 14 amino acids. Germline lookup yields CDR1 LNHDA and CDR2 SQIVND (reference sequence). CDR3 nucleotides: TGTGCCAGTAGTACCCCGGGACTAGCGTACGGGCAGTACTTC. It yields the protein CASSTPGLAYGQYF.

The chain combines TRBV28 with TRBJ1-5; a possible D gene is TRBD1 (5 bases). V was pared by 7 bases and J by 0 bases, with 19 bases between. In germline, CDR1 is MDHEN, CDR2 SYDVKM. This CDR3 comprises 17 residues. CDR3 protein: CASTRPWTPYSNQPQHF. CDR3 coding DNA: TGTGCCAGCACCCGACCCTGGACACCCTATAGCAATCAGCCCCAGCATTTT.

The gene calls are TRBV7-9 and TRBJ2-1; TRBD2 matches 11 bases. CDR1 and CDR2 from the germline V gene are SEHNR and FQNEAQ (reference sequence). J lost 0 bases, V lost 8 bases, and 12 bases had no gene match. The CDR3 length is 18 residues. The CDR3 here is CASRTKLAGDRSYNEQFF. The CDR3 DNA reads TGTGCCAGCCGTACGAAACTAGCGGGAGATCGCTCCTACAATGAGCAGTTCTTC. The full variable domain, its missing parts supplied by reference TRBV7-9 and TRBJ2-1, is DTGVSQNPRHKITKRGQNVTFRCDPISEHNRLYWYRQTLGQGPEFLTYFQNEAQLEKSRLLSDRFSAERPKGSFSTLEIQRTEQGDSAMYLCASRTKLAGDRSYNEQFFGPGTRLTVL.

This rearrangement joins TRBV28 to TRBJ2-7; 10 bases align to TRBD2. CDR1 MDHEN and CDR2 SYDVKM come from the germline V gene. There are 15 residues in the CDR3. V was clipped by 2 bases and J by 4 bases; unmatched bases: 5. The CDR3 region is CASSLLAGAHYEQYF. Written as DNA, the CDR3 is TGTGCCAGCAGTTTACTAGCGGGAGCGCATTACGAGCAGTACTTC. Together with reference TRBV28 and TRBJ2-7, the CDR3 gives the full variable domain: DVKVTQSSRYLVKRTGEKVFLECVQDMDHENMFWYRQDPGLGLRLIYFSYDVKMKEKGDIPEGYSVSREKKERFSLILESASTNQTSMYLCASSLLAGAHYEQYFGPGTRLTVT.

This clone was detected a few times. This rearrangement joins TRBV5-1 to TRBJ2-5; D is uncertain. V gave up 0 bases and J gave up 5 bases, with 8 bases separating them. CDR3 size: 13 residues. The germline V gene encodes CDR1 SGHRS and CDR2 YFSETQ. The CDR3 region is CASSLAPLETQYF. The CDR3, as DNA: TGCGCCAGCAGCTTGGCCCCCCTGGAGACCCAGTACTTC.

To note about this clone: In the same sample, other DNA sequences code for this CDR3. The rearrangement joins TRBV5-1 to TRBJ2-7; 7 bases line up with TRBD1. Germline-derived CDR1 and CDR2 are SGHRS and YFSETQ. This CDR3 has 14 residues. With 1 base clipped from V and 2 bases from J, the junction kept 3 bases outside the gene matches. CDR3 nucleotides: TGCGCCAGCAGCTTGCTGGGACAGACCTACGAGCAGTACTTC. Translated, it gives CASSLLGQTYEQYF.

The V and J genes are TRBV6-6 and TRBJ1-2; tentatively, D is TRBD1 (5 bases). CDR3 length: 13 amino acids. CDR1 and CDR2 from the germline V gene are MNHNY and SVGAGI (reference sequence). The germline V and J ends were trimmed by 0 bases and 6 bases, with 8 bases remaining between them. CDR3 loop: CASSYSGVDGYTF. The CDR3, as DNA: TGTGCCAGCAGTTACTCAGGGGTGGATGGCTACACCTTC.

V usage is TRBV5-4 and J usage is TRBJ1-2; D perhaps matches TRBD1 (6 bases). Per the germline V gene, CDR1 is SGHNT and CDR2 is YYREEE (reference sequence). The CDR3 has 15 residues. V was clipped by 2 bases and J by 1 base, with 12 bases between them. The CDR3 here is CASSFGTKLNYGYTF. DNA of the CDR3: TGTGCCAGCAGCTTCGGGACAAAACTTAACTATGGCTACACCTTC.

The V gene is TRBV5-1, the J gene TRBJ2-2, with D possibly being TRBD2 (6 bases). The CDR3 spans 14 residues. The V end lost 5 bases, the J end lost 2 bases, and 10 bases lay between the germline ends. Per germline, CDR1 SGHRS and CDR2 YFSETQ. The CDR3 reads CASRGGPNTGELFF. The CDR3 coding sequence is TGCGCCAGCAGAGGAGGGCCAAACACCGGGGAGCTGTTTTTT.

The V call is TRBV28, the J call TRBJ1-5, with a weak D call TRBD1 (6 bases). The length of the CDR3 is 14 residues. Between the trimmed V and J ends, which lost 6 bases and 5 bases, there was a span of 14 bases. Germline V gives CDR1 MDHEN, CDR2 SYDVKM. CDR3 protein: CASRSGEVHQPQHF. The CDR3 DNA reads as TGTGCCAGCAGGTCAGGGGAGGTGCATCAGCCCCAGCATTTT.

The table lists this clone with a few counts. This rearrangement joins TRBV10-3 to TRBJ2-7; 7 bases align to TRBD2. CDR1 ENHRY and CDR2 SYGVKD come from the germline V gene. The CDR3 loop spans 13 amino acids. V lost 3 bases to trimming and J lost 7 bases; unmatched junction nucleotides: 6. CDR3 sequence: CAISDLAGHEQYF. CDR3 nucleotides: TGTGCCATCAGTGATTTAGCGGGTCATGAGCAGTACTTC.

The gene calls are TRBV9 and TRBJ2-7; 8 nucleotides agree with TRBD2. This CDR3 spans 14 amino acids. The J segment lost 7 bases and the V segment lost 4 bases, leaving 10 bases of the junction unmatched. CDR1 is SGDLS and CDR2 is YYNGEE in the germline V gene. The chain's CDR3 is CASSPRGGPKEQYF. The CDR3 nucleotides are TGTGCCAGCAGCCCCCGGGGGGGTCCTAAAGAGCAGTACTTC.

As DNA, the CDR3 is TGCGCCAGCAGCCCCGGGCGGGACAGCCGACCCACAGATACGCAGTATTTT. Translating gives CASSPGRDSRPTDTQYF. The chain links TRBV5-1 to TRBJ2-3; a possible D gene is TRBD1 (7 bases). Looked up from germline, CDR1 is SGHRS and CDR2 is YFSETQ. The CDR3 loop spans 17 amino acids. V lost 4 bases to trimming and J lost 2 bases, with 20 bases between them.

J is TRBJ2-1 and V is TRBV4-1, with D perhaps assigned TRBD1 or TRBD2 (5 bases each). With 4 bases removed from V and 5 bases from J, the gap between germline ends came to 15 bases. This CDR3 has 15 amino acids. The V gene's germline CDR1 is MGHRA and CDR2 YSYEKL. CDR3 sequence reads: CASSPTGTADNEQFF. Written as DNA, the CDR3 is TGCGCCAGCAGCCCAACCGGGACCGCGGACAATGAGCAGTTCTTC.

This chain connects TRBV11-2 to TRBJ2-7; TRBD2 aligns across 8 bases. The germline gives CDR1 SGHAT, CDR2 FQNNGV. This CDR3 spans 15 amino acids. The V gene end was trimmed by 4 bases and the J gene end by 2 bases; junction bases not matched to a gene: 7. CDR3 coding DNA: TGTGCCAGCAGCTCTGGGACTAGTTGGGCCTACGAGCAGTACTTC. Translation gives CASSSGTSWAYEQYF.

This rearrangement joins TRBV2 to TRBJ2-5; a weak D match, TRBD1 (6 bases). V was cut by 5 bases and J by 5 bases, with 12 bases left in between. The CDR3 extends over 13 amino acids. Germline loops: CDR1 SNHLY, CDR2 FYNNEI. CDR3 protein: CASSYRVQETQYF. CDR3 DNA: TGTGCCAGCAGTTACAGGGTCCAGGAGACCCAGTACTTC.

V and J are TRBV15 and TRBJ2-7; 11 bases are shared with TRBD1. V dropped 3 bases and J dropped 7; count of bases not matched to a gene: 8. The CDR3 has 15 residues. CDR1 is LNHNV and CDR2 is YYDKDF in the germline V gene (reference sequence). CDR3 DNA sequence: TGTGCCACCAGCAGGCCAGGACAGGGGGCGGGTGAGCAGTACTTC. This translates into CATSRPGQGAGEQYF.

The chain combines TRBV14 with TRBJ2-5; the D is unclear. The better agreement between TRBJ2-7 and the DNA end casts doubt on the J call. This CDR3 has 12 residues. Germline V gene data show CDR1 as SGHDN and CDR2 as FVKESK. CDR3 DNA sequence: TGTGCCAGCAGCCAATTAGGCTACGAGCAGTACTTC. Its translation: CASSQLGYEQYF.

The chain's CDR3 is CASSLERTVEAYEQYF. The DNA of the CDR3 is TGTGCCAGCAGCTTGGAAAGGACTGTAGAAGCCTACGAGCAGTACTTC. J is TRBJ2-5 and V is TRBV5-4, with a weak D call TRBD2 (5 bases). The assigned J gene may be wrong: the sequence end matches TRBJ2-7 better. Per the germline V gene, CDR1 is SGHNT and CDR2 is YYREEE (reference sequence). This CDR3 comprises 16 residues.

This chain links TRBV5-1 with TRBJ1-1; D is possibly TRBD1 (6 bases). The V and J ends lost 4 bases and 3 bases respectively, with 16 bases between them. CDR1 and CDR2 from the germline V gene are SGHRS and YFSETQ. The length of the CDR3 is 15 residues. CDR3 sequence: CASSAATGLDTEAFF. In DNA, the CDR3 is TGCGCCAGCAGCGCTGCAACAGGGTTGGACACTGAAGCTTTCTTT.

This clone was counted many times. V usage is TRBV19 and J usage is TRBJ2-7; 8 bases are shared with TRBD1. The CDR3 loop spans 13 amino acids. The germline gives CDR1 LNHDA, CDR2 SQIVND (reference sequence). With 6 bases clipped from V and 5 bases from J, the junction kept 6 bases outside the gene matches. CDR3 nucleotide sequence: TGTGCCAGTAGGACGACAGGGGAACACGAGCAGTACTTC. It encodes CASRTTGEHEQYF. Variable domain in full (rest from reference TRBV19 and TRBJ2-7): DGGITQSPKYLFRKEGQNVTLSCEQNLNHDAMYWYRQDPGQGLRLIYYSQIVNDFQKGDIAEGYSVSREKKESFPLTVTSAQKNPTAFYLCASRTTGEHEQYFGPGTRLTVT.

This clone was recorded once. V usage is TRBV6-4 and J usage is TRBJ2-2, with D possibly being TRBD2 (5 bases). The V gene's germline CDR1 is MRHNA and CDR2 SNTAGT. This CDR3 comprises 13 residues. Trimming cost V 3 bases and J 3 bases, with 5 bases left between them. The CDR3 reads CASSERDTGELFF. The CDR3 DNA reads as TGTGCCAGCAGTGAGCGGGACACCGGGGAGCTGTTTTTT.